This T cell receptor beta chain was captured in a study of monozygotic twins with inflammatory bowel disease. Regarding the study as a whole: IBD patients carried less diverse TCRbeta repertoires (inverse Simpson) than healthy co-twins. Part of the variability in patient repertoires may have come from differing immunosuppressive treatments. T cell subtypes were not distinguishable in this analysis.

TCRdb re-called the 5' RACE reads and gives one entry per CDR3 protein, without DNA. This sample's table reports fewer than 110,000 distinct CDR3 sequences. The CDR3 covers 14 residues. Concerning this clonotype itself: Its cognate antigen is unknown.

Sequencing was carried out using blood. The sequence was obtained from a human donor with ulcerative colitis or Crohn's disease, or a healthy co-twin of an affected twin (not recorded which). The chain employs TRBV12-3 or TRBV12-4 and TRBJ1-6. The CDR3 protein is CASSLGSRNSPLHF.